Described below is a single TCR beta chain sequence and its context. Measured with immunoSEQ multiplex PCR; TCRdb has only the in-frame clones, and not every one. The sample has approximately 320,000 clones, 75% to 85% seen once. These data are taken from a study of blood T cell repertoires in COVID-19. For the study at large: Sources were T cells, B-cell-depleted T cells, or PBMCs; the material itself was cDNA or gDNA.

The clonotype was recovered from a human donor in a cohort sampled during active COVID-19. Input material: peripheral blood.

In nucleotides, the CDR3 is TGTGCCAGCAGTGGGGGGGGGCTCTACGAGCAGTACTTC. This codes for CASSGGGLYEQYF. The chain uses TRBV2 and TRBJ2-7; the D gene is possibly TRBD2 (7 bases). Germline CDR1 and CDR2: SNHLY and FYNNEI. V lost 4 bases, J lost 3 bases, and 10 bases lay in between. CDR3 size: 13 residues.